Included here is one TCR beta chain sequence, with context. No antigen is known for it. This sample is part of a study of T cells after yellow fever vaccination. As for the study in general: Where fractions had low cell numbers, libraries were prepared from them with the SMART-Seq v4 Ultra Low Input RNA kit. Findings and limits, study-wide: Repertoires obtained by FACS sorting could include abundant clonotypes that entered as contaminants from the bulk population.

TCR cDNA was made by 5'RACE template switching, adding a universal primer site and UMIs. TCRdb reanalysed the 5' RACE reads using MiXCR and keeps one entry per CDR3 protein. Among roughly 250,000 distinct CDR3 sequences, approximately 13% were seen once, and the ten largest hold roughly 0.5%. Between the trimmed V and J ends, which lost 1 base and 5 bases, there was a span of 14 bases. The CDR3 extends over 15 amino acids. Germline loops: CDR1 SGHTA, CDR2 FQGNSA. V gene TRBV7-2 combines with J gene TRBJ2-5; D ambiguous. The receptor's source is a young man who received the YFV17D yellow fever vaccine. The sample consisted of CD4+ T cells sorted from PBMCs, taken 45 days after the yellow fever booster vaccination. The CDR3 is CASSLVGGESETQYF. As DNA, the CDR3 is TGTGCCAGCAGCTTAGTAGGCGGTGAAAGCGAGACCCAGTACTTC.